This entry is about one T cell receptor (beta chain). Trimming cost V 0 bases and J 5 bases; bases outside gene matches: 9. There are 17 residues in the CDR3. Per the germline V gene, CDR1 is SEHNR and CDR2 is FQNEAQ (reference sequence). Clones were sequenced by immunoSEQ multiplex PCR, and TCRdb holds only the in-frame ones, with some missing. The sample holds tens of thousands of clones, about nine tenths seen once. This record belongs to a study of T cells in localized non-small cell lung cancer. Specimen: peripheral blood, collected before any cancer treatment. This sequence was found in a male donor at least 60 years old with stage III squamous cell lung carcinoma. This chain connects TRBV7-9 to TRBJ2-1, with 8 positions matching TRBD2. DNA of the CDR3: TGTGCCAGCAGCTTAGCGAGGTCGGGAGGGCCGGACAATGAGCAGTTCTTC. Its translation: CASSLARSGGPDNEQFF.